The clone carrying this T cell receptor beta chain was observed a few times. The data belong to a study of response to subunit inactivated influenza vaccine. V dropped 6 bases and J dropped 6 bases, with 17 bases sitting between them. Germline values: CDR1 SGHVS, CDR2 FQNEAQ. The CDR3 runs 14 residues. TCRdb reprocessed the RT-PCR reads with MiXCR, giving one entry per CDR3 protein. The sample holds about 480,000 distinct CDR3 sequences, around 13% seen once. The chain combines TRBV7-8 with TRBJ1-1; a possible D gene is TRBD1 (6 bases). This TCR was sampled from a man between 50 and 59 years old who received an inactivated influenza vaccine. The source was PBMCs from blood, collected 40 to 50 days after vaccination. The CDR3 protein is CASSGGGGRPEAFF. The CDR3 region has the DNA TGTGCCAGCAGTGGCGGGGGGGGGCGTCCTGAAGCTTTCTTT. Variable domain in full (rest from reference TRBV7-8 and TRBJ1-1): GAGVSQSPRYKVAKRGQDVALRCDPISGHVSLFWYQQALGQGPEFLTYFQNEAQLDKSGLPSDRFFAERPEGSVSTLKIQRTQQEDSAVYLCASSGGGGRPEAFFGQGTRLTVV.